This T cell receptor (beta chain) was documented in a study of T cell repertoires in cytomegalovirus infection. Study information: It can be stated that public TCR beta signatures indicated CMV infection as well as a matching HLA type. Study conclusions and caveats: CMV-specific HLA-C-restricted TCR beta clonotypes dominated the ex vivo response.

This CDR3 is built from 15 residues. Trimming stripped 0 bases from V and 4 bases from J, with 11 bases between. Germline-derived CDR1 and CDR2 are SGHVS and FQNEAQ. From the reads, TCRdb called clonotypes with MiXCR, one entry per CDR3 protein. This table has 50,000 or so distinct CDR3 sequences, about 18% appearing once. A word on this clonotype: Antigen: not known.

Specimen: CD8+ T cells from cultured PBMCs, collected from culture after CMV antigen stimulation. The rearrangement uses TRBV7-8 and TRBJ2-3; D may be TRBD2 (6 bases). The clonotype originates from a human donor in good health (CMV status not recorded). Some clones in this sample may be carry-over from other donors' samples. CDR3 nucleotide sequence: TGTGCCAGCAGCTTAGCGTTGCGGGGATCAGATACGCAGTATTTT. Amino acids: CASSLALRGSDTQYF.